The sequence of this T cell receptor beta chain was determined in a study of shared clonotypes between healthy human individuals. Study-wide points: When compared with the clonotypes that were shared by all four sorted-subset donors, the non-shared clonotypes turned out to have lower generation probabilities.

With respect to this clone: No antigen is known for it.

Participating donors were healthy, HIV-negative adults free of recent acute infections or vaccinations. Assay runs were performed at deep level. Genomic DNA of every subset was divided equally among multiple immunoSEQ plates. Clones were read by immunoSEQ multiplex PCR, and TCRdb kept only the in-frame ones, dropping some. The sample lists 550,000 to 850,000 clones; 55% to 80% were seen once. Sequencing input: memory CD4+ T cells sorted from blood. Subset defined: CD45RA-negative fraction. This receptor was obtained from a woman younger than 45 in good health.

Here the CDR3 reads CASRLAENSYNEQFF. In DNA form, the CDR3 reads TGTGCCAGTAGGCTAGCGGAAAACTCCTACAATGAGCAGTTCTTC. J is TRBJ2-1 and V is TRBV19; 7 bases agree with TRBD2. Germline loops: CDR1 LNHDA, CDR2 SQIVND (reference sequence). After removal of 6 bases from V and 0 bases from J, the junction contained 5 bases not matched to a gene. This CDR3 is built from 15 residues.